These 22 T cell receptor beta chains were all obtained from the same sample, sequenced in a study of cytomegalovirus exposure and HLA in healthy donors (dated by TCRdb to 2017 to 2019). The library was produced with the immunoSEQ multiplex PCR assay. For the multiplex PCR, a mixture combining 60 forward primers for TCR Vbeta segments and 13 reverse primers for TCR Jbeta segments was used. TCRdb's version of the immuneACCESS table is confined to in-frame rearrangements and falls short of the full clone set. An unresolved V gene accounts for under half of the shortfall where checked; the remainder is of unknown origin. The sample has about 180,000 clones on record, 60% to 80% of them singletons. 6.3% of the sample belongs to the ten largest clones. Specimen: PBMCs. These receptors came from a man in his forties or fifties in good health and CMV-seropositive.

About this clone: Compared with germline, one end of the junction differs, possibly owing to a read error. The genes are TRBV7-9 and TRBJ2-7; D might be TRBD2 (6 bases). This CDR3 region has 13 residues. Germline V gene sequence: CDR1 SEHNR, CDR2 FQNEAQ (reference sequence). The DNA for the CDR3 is TGTTCCAGCAGCCGGGACTTGGCCTACGAGCAGTACTTC. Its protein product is CSSSRDLAYEQYF.

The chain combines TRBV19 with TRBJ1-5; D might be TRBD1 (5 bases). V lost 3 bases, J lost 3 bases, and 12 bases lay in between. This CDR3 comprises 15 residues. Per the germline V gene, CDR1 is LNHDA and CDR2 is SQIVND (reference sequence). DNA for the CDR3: TGTGCCAGTAGTATGGGGGGGGGACCCAATCAGCCCCAGCATTTT. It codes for CASSMGGGPNQPQHF.

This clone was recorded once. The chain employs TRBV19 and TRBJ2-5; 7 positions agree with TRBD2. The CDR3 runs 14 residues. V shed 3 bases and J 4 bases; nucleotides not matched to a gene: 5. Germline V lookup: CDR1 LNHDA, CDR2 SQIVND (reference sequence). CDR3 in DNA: TGTGCCAGTAGTATCGGGGGGTCTCTAGAGACCCAGTACTTC. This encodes CASSIGGSLETQYF.

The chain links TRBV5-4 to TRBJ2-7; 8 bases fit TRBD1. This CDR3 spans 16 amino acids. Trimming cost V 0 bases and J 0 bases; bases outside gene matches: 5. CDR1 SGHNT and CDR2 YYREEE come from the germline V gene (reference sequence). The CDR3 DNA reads TGTGCCAGCAGCTTGGGGCGGACAGGGAGCTCCTACGAGCAGTACTTC. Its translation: CASSLGRTGSSYEQYF.

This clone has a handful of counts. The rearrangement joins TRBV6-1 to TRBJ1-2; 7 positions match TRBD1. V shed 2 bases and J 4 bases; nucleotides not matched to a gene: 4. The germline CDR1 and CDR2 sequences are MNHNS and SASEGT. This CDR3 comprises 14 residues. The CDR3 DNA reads TGTGCCAGCAGTGAATTGACAGGGTCCTATGGCTACACCTTC. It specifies CASSELTGSYGYTF.

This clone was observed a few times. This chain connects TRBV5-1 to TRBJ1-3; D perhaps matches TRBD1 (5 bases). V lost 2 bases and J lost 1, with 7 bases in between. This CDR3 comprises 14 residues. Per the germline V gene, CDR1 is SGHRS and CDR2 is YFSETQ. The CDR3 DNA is TGCGCCAGCAGCTTTGCAGGGTCTGGAAACACCATATATTTT. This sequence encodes CASSFAGSGNTIYF.

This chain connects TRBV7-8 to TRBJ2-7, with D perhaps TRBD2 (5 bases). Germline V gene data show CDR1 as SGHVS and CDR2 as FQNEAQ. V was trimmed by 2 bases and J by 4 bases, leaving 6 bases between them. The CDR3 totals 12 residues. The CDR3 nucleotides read TGTGCCAGCAGCTTACGCGGGTACGAGCAGTACTTC. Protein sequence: CASSLRGYEQYF.

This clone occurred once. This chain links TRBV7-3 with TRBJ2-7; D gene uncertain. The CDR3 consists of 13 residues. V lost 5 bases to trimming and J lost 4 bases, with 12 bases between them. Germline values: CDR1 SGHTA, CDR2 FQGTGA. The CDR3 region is CASSPPPRYEQYF. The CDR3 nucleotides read TGTGCCAGCAGCCCACCCCCGCGGTACGAGCAGTACTTC.

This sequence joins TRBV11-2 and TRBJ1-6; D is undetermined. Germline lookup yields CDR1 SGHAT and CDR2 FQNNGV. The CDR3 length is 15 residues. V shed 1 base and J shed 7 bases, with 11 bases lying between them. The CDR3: CASSLGSGRNSPLHF. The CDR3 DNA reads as TGTGCCAGCAGCTTAGGATCTGGGCGCAATTCACCCCTCCACTTT.

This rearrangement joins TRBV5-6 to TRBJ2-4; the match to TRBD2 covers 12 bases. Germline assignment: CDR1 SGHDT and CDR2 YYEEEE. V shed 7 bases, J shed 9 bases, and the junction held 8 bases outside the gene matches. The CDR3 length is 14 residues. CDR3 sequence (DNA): TGTGCCAGCGGGCGACTAGCGGGAGCGGGCATTCAGTACTTC. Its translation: CASGRLAGAGIQYF.

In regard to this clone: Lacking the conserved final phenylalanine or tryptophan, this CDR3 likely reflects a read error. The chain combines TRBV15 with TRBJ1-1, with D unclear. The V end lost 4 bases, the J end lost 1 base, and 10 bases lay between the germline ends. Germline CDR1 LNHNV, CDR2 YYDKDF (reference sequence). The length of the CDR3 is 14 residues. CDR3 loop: CATSTGERNTEAFL. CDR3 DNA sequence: TGTGCCACCAGCACCGGGGAACGGAACACTGAAGCTTTCCTT.

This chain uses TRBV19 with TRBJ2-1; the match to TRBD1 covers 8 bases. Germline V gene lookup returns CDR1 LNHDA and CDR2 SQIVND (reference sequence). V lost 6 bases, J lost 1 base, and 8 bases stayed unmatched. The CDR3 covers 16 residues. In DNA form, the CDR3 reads TGTGCCAGTAGAAGAGGGAGGACAGGGTCCTACAATGAGCAGTTCTTC. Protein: CASRRGRTGSYNEQFF.

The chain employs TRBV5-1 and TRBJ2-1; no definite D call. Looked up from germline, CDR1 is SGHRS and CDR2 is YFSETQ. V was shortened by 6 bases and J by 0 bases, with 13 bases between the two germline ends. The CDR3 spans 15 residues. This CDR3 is CASNPSWSSYNEQFF. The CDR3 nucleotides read TGCGCCAGCAACCCTTCATGGAGCTCCTACAATGAGCAGTTCTTC. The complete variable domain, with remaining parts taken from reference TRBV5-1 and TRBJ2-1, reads KAGVTQTPRYLIKTRGQQVTLSCSPISGHRSVSWYQQTPGQGLQFLFEYFSETQRNKGNFPGRFSGRQFSNSRSEMNVSTLELGDSALYLCASNPSWSSYNEQFFGPGTRLTVL.

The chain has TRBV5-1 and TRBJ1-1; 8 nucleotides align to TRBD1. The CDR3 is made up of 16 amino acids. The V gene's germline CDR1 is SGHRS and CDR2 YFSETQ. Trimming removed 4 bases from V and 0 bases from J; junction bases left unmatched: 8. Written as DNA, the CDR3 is TGCGCCAGCAGCCTCCGACAGGGGAGGGTGAACACTGAAGCTTTCTTT. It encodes CASSLRQGRVNTEAFF.

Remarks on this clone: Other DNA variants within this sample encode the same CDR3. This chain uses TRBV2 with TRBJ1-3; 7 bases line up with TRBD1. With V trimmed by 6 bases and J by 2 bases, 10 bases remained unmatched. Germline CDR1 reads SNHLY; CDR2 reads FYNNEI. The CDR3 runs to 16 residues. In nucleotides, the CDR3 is TGTGCCAGCAGCCCCTCCACAGGGGCTCCTGGAAACACCATATATTTT. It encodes CASSPSTGAPGNTIYF.

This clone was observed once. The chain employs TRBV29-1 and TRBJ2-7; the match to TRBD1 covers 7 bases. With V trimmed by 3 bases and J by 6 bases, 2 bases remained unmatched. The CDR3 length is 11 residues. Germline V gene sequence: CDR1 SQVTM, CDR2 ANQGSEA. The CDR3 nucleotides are TGCAGCGTTGAGACAGGGCGCGAGCAGTACTTC. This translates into CSVETGREQYF.

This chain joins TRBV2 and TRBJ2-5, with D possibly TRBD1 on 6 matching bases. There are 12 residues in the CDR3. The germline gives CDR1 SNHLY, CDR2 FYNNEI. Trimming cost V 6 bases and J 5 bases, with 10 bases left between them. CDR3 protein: CASRRDIETQYF. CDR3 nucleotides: TGTGCCAGCAGGAGGGACATTGAGACCCAGTACTTC.

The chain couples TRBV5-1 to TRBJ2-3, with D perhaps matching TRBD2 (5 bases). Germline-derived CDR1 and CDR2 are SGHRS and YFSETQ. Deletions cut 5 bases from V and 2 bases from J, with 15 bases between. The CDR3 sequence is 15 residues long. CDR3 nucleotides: TGCGCCAGCAGAAGAGCGGAATCGAACACAGATACGCAGTATTTT. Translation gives CASRRAESNTDTQYF.

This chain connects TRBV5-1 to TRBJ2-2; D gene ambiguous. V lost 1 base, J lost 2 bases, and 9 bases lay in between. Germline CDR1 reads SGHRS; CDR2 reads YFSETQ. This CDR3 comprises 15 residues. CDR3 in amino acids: CASSLSGFNTGELFF. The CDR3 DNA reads TGCGCCAGCAGCTTGTCAGGATTTAACACCGGGGAGCTGTTTTTT.

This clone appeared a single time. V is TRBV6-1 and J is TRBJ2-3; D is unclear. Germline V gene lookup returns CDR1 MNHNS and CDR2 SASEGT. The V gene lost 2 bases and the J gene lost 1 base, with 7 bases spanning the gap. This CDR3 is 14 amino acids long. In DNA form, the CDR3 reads TGTGCCAGCAGTGAACAGTTCCGCACAGATACGCAGTATTTT. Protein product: CASSEQFRTDTQYF.

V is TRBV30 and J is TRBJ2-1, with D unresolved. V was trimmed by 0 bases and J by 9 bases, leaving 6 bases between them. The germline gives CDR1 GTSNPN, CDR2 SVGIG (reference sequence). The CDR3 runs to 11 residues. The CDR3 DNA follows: TGTGCCTGGAGTGTGGTGAGTGAGCAGTTCTTC. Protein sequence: CAWSVVSEQFF.

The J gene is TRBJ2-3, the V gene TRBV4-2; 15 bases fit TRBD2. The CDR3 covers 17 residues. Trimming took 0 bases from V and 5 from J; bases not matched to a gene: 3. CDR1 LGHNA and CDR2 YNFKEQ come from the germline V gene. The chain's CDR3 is CASSQDWGLAGGDTQYF. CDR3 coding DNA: TGTGCCAGCAGCCAAGATTGGGGACTAGCGGGAGGAGATACGCAGTATTTT.